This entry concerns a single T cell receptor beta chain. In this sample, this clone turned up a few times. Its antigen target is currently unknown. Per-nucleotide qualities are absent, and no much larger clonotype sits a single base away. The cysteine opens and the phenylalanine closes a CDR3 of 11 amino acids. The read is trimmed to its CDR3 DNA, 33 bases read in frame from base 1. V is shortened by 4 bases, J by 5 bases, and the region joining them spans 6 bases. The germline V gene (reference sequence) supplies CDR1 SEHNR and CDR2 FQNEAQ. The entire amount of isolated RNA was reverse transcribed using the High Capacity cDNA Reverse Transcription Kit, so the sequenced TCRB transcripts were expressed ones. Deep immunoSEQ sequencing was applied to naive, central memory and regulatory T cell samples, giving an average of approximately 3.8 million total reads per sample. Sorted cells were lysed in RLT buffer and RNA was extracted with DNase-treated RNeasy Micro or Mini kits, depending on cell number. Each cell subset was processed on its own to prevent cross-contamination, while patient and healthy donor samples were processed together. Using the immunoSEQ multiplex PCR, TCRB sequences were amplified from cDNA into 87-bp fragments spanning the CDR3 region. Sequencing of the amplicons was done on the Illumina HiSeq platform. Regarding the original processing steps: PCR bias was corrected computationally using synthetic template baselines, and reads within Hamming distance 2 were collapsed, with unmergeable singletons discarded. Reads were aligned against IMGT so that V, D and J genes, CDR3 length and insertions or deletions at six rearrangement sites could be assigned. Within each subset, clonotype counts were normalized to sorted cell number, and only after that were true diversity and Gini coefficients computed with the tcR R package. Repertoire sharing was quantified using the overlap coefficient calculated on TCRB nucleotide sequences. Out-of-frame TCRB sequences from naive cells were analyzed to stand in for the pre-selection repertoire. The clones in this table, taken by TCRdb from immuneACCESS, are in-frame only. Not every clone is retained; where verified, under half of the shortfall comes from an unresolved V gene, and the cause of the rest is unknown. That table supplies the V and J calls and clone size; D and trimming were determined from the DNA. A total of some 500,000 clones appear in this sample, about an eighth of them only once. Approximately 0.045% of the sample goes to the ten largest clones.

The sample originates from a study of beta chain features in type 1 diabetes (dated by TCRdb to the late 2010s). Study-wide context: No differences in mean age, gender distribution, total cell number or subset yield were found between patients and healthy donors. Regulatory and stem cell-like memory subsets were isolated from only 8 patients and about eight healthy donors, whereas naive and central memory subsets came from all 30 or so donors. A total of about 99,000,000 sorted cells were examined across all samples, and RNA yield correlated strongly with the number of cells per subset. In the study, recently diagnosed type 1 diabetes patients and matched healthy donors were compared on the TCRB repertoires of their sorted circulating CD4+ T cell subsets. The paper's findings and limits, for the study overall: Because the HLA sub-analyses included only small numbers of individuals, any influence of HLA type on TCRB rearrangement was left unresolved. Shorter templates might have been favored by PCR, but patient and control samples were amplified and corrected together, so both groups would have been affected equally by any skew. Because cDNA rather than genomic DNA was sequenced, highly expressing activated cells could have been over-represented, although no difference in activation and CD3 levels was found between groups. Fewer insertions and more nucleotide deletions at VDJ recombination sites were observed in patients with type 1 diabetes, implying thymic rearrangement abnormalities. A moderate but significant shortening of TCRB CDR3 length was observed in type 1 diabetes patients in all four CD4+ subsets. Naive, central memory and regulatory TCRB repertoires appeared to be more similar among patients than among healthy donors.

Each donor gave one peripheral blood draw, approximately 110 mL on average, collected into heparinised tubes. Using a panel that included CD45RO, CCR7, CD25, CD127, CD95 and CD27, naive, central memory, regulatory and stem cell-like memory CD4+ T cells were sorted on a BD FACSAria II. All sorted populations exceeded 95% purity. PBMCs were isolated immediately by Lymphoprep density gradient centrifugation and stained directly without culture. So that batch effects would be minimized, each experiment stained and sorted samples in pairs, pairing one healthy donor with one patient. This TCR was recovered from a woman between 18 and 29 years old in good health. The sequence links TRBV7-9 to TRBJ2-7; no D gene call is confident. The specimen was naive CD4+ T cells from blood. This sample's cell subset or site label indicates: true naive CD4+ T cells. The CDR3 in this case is CASSSHNEQYF. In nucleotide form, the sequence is TGTGCCAGCAGCTCCCACAACGAGCAGTACTTC.